This entry features one T cell receptor (beta chain) sequence. The sample is drawn from a study of blood T cell repertoires in COVID-19. Study background: The United States, Italy and Spain provided the acute and convalescent COVID-19 samples. PBMCs, B-cell-depleted T cells, or T cells provided the cDNA or gDNA that made up the material.

Per the original data handling: Amplified reference gene primers provided the basis for estimating nucleated cell counts. Only in-frame clones appear in the TCRdb table, and some are missing; sequencing was by immunoSEQ multiplex PCR. V, J and clone size are taken as reported in that table, and D and trimming were inferred from the DNA itself. Among over 90,000 clones listed, approximately 91% were seen once. The sample comprised peripheral blood. This receptor was identified in a woman in her 70s with acute or convalescent COVID-19.

The CDR3, as DNA: TGTGCCAGCAGCTTAGATAAGGGGACCGGGGAGCTGTTTTTT. Translation gives CASSLDKGTGELFF. The chain couples TRBV11-2 to TRBJ2-2; maybe TRBD1 (5 bases). The CDR3 contains 14 residues. The germline V and J ends were trimmed by 0 bases and 5 bases, with 7 bases remaining between them. Germline lookup yields CDR1 SGHAT and CDR2 FQNNGV. Full variable domain (missing parts from reference TRBV11-2 and TRBJ2-2): EAGVAQSPRYKIIEKRQSVAFWCNPISGHATLYWYQQILGQGPKLLIQFQNNGVVDDSQLPKDRFSAERLKGVDSTLKIQPAKLEDSAVYLCASSLDKGTGELFFGEGSRLTVL.